A selection of T cell receptor beta chains follows, all from one sample in a study of regulatory T cells in long-lasting Graves disease. TCRdb analysed the multiplex PCR reads with MiXCR anew, one entry per CDR3 protein. Of 500,000 to 700,000 distinct CDR3 sequences listed, approximately 31% are singletons. The sample in question was peripheral blood mononuclear cells (PBMCs), obtained when the disease was refractory, from a patient treated with antithyroid drugs. The receptors come from a female donor with Graves disease. The CDR3 runs from the conserved cysteine through the conserved F or W. D genes are given only for firm matches. Rows give clone size only sometimes, using once, few, many, or a class for an expanded clone.

v_gene: TRBV6-1
d_gene: NA
j_gene: TRBJ2-7
abundance: NA
CDR3nt: TGTGCCAGCGGGACACAAAAGGGCTCCTACGAGCAGTACTTC
CDR3aa: CASGTQKGSYEQYF

v_gene: TRBV12-3/TRBV12-4
d_gene: NA
j_gene: TRBJ1-1
abundance: many
CDR3nt: TGTGCCAGCAGTTCCCGGGACCTGAACACTGAAGCTTTCTTT
CDR3aa: CASSSRDLNTEAFF

v_gene: TRBV5-1
d_gene: NA
j_gene: TRBJ2-7
abundance: many
CDR3nt: TGCGCCAGCAGCTTGGCCGGGACAACCTACGAGCAGTACTTC
CDR3aa: CASSLAGTTYEQYF

v_gene: TRBV10-3
d_gene: NA
j_gene: TRBJ1-2
abundance: many
CDR3nt: TGTGCCATCAGTGAGGGCAGGGGACGGCTTTATGGCTACACCTTC
CDR3aa: CAISEGRGRLYGYTF

v_gene: TRBV29-1
d_gene: TRBD2
j_gene: TRBJ2-7
abundance: NA
CDR3nt: TGCAGCGTATCAGGGACTAGCGGCTCAACGGGGTCCTACGAGCAGTACTTC
CDR3aa: CSVSGTSGSTGSYEQYF

v_gene: TRBV18
d_gene: NA
j_gene: TRBJ1-5
abundance: few
CDR3nt: TGTGCCAGCTCACGTGATGGGGGCGAAAATCAGCCCCAGCATTTT
CDR3aa: CASSRDGGENQPQHF

v_gene: TRBV28
d_gene: NA
j_gene: TRBJ1-6
abundance: few
CDR3nt: TGTGCCAGCACTGGGGACCATTCCTCCTATAATTCACCCCTCCACTTT
CDR3aa: CASTGDHSSYNSPLHF

v_gene: TRBV7-9
d_gene: NA
j_gene: TRBJ2-5
abundance: many
CDR3nt: TGTGCCAGCAGCCAAGACACGTACCAAGAGACCCAGTACTTC
CDR3aa: CASSQDTYQETQYF

v_gene: TRBV2
d_gene: NA
j_gene: TRBJ1-2
abundance: many
CDR3nt: TGTGCCAGCAGCGGAGGGTCATTTGGTGTCTATGGCTACACCTTC
CDR3aa: CASSGGSFGVYGYTF

v_gene: TRBV7-9
d_gene: NA
j_gene: TRBJ2-7
abundance: few
CDR3nt: TGTGCCAGCAGCTTAGGGGTAAACTACGAGCAGTACTTC
CDR3aa: CASSLGVNYEQYF

v_gene: TRBV2
d_gene: TRBD1
j_gene: TRBJ2-2
abundance: few
CDR3nt: TGTGCCAGCAGTTACGGGGACAGTGCAGTGACCGGGGAGCTGTTTTTT
CDR3aa: CASSYGDSAVTGELFF

v_gene: TRBV5-1
d_gene: NA
j_gene: TRBJ1-2
abundance: once
CDR3nt: TGCGCCAGCAGCGCAGGAACGGGACACAACTATGGCTACACCTTC
CDR3aa: CASSAGTGHNYGYTF

v_gene: TRBV7-9
d_gene: TRBD1
j_gene: TRBJ1-2
abundance: NA
CDR3nt: TGTGCCAGCAGCCCTGGACAGGCAACTTTTCTGGGCTACACCTTC
CDR3aa: CASSPGQATFLGYTF

v_gene: TRBV2
d_gene: TRBD2
j_gene: TRBJ2-7
abundance: few
CDR3nt: TGTGCCATATCTAGCGGGACGTACTACGAGCAGTACTTC
CDR3aa: CAISSGTYYEQYF

v_gene: TRBV5-1
d_gene: NA
j_gene: TRBJ2-1
abundance: once
CDR3nt: TGCGCCAGCAGCCCCGCTCGTTCCCGGTCCTACAATGAGCAGTTCTTC
CDR3aa: CASSPARSRSYNEQFF

v_gene: TRBV20-1
d_gene: NA
j_gene: TRBJ1-1
abundance: many
CDR3nt: TGCAGTGCTAGAGGGACAGTCCCTGAAGCTTTCTTT
CDR3aa: CSARGTVPEAFF

v_gene: TRBV28
d_gene: TRBD1
j_gene: TRBJ1-1
abundance: many
CDR3nt: TGTGCCAGCAGTTGGGGACAGGGTGGGACTGAAGCTTTCTTT
CDR3aa: CASSWGQGGTEAFF

v_gene: TRBV7-3
d_gene: NA
j_gene: TRBJ2-7
abundance: NA
CDR3nt: TGTGCCAGCAGCTTAGGAGTCGGATCCTCCTACGAGCAGTACTTC
CDR3aa: CASSLGVGSSYEQYF

v_gene: TRBV18
d_gene: NA
j_gene: TRBJ1-6
abundance: few
CDR3nt: TGTGCCAGCTCACCATCAGAATCGGCCCTCCACTTT
CDR3aa: CASSPSESALHF

v_gene: TRBV2
d_gene: TRBD1
j_gene: TRBJ2-7
abundance: few
CDR3nt: TGTGCCAGCAGTGAGGGACAGGGGGCGTTCTACGAGCAGTACTTC
CDR3aa: CASSEGQGAFYEQYF

v_gene: TRBV6-4
d_gene: NA
j_gene: TRBJ1-1
abundance: few
CDR3nt: TGTGCCAGCAGTTATGACAGTAGACGCGGCACTGAAGCTTTCTTT
CDR3aa: CASSYDSRRGTEAFF

v_gene: TRBV6-1
d_gene: NA
j_gene: TRBJ1-4
abundance: NA
CDR3nt: TGTGCCAGCAGCCCCAACTCAGTCCCCGCAACTAATGAAAAACTGTTTTTT
CDR3aa: CASSPNSVPATNEKLFF

v_gene: TRBV19
d_gene: NA
j_gene: TRBJ1-1
abundance: NA
CDR3nt: TGTGCCAGTAGTATAGATGGGTCGATGAACACTGAAGCTTTCTTT
CDR3aa: CASSIDGSMNTEAFF

v_gene: TRBV4-1
d_gene: NA
j_gene: TRBJ1-1
abundance: NA
CDR3nt: TGCGCCAGCAGCCAAACAATCTCGATGAACACTGAAGCTTTCTTT
CDR3aa: CASSQTISMNTEAFF

v_gene: TRBV20-1
d_gene: NA
j_gene: TRBJ2-2
abundance: few
CDR3nt: TGCAGTGCTAGCCCCGTCGTAGGGAGGACCGGGGAGCTGTTTTTT
CDR3aa: CSASPVVGRTGELFF

v_gene: TRBV6-2/TRBV6-3
d_gene: TRBD2
j_gene: TRBJ2-5
abundance: NA
CDR3nt: TGTGCCAGCAGACTTGCTCCGGGACTAGCGGCCCAAGAGACCCAGTACTTC
CDR3aa: CASRLAPGLAAQETQYF

v_gene: TRBV12-3/TRBV12-4
d_gene: TRBD1
j_gene: TRBJ1-1
abundance: NA
CDR3nt: TGTGCCAGCAGCCTACTCCCGGGACAGGGTGACGCTTTCTTT
CDR3aa: CASSLLPGQGDAFF

v_gene: TRBV19
d_gene: NA
j_gene: TRBJ1-1
abundance: few
CDR3nt: TGTGCCAGTAGTATGAGGCATTCTAACACTGAAGCTTTCTTT
CDR3aa: CASSMRHSNTEAFF

v_gene: TRBV2
d_gene: NA
j_gene: TRBJ1-2
abundance: few
CDR3nt: TGTGCCACCAAACGACAGTGGTTATTTGCTGGCTACACCTTC
CDR3aa: CATKRQWLFAGYTF

v_gene: TRBV5-1
d_gene: NA
j_gene: TRBJ1-2
abundance: NA
CDR3nt: TGCGCCAGCAGCTTGGGCCCGAGTTTTCGGGATGGCTACACCTTC
CDR3aa: CASSLGPSFRDGYTF

v_gene: TRBV6-1
d_gene: NA
j_gene: TRBJ1-2
abundance: NA
CDR3nt: TGTGCCAGCAGTGATGGGCGGTCTGATGGCTACACCTTC
CDR3aa: CASSDGRSDGYTF

v_gene: TRBV6-1
d_gene: NA
j_gene: TRBJ2-7
abundance: many
CDR3nt: TGTGCCAGCAGTGACAGGAATAGAGGATCCTACGAGCAGTACTTC
CDR3aa: CASSDRNRGSYEQYF

v_gene: TRBV12-3/TRBV12-4
d_gene: NA
j_gene: TRBJ2-7
abundance: few
CDR3nt: TGTGCCAGCAGTCCTAGCGTCGAGCAGTACTTC
CDR3aa: CASSPSVEQYF

v_gene: TRBV19
d_gene: NA
j_gene: TRBJ1-1
abundance: few
CDR3nt: TGTGCCAGTAGCAGCCCCAGGGGCGAAACTGAAGCTTTCTTT
CDR3aa: CASSSPRGETEAFF

v_gene: TRBV28
d_gene: TRBD2
j_gene: TRBJ2-7
abundance: many
CDR3nt: TGTGCCAGCAGTTTCGCGACTAGCGGGTTACCTTCCTACGAGCAGTACTTC
CDR3aa: CASSFATSGLPSYEQYF

v_gene: TRBV24-1
d_gene: NA
j_gene: TRBJ1-5
abundance: NA
CDR3nt: TGTGCCACCAGTGATCCCCTGGGGAATCAGCCCCAGCATTTT
CDR3aa: CATSDPLGNQPQHF

v_gene: TRBV20-1
d_gene: TRBD2
j_gene: TRBJ2-7
abundance: NA
CDR3nt: TGCAGTGCCACCAAACTAGCGGGAGGTTACGAGCAGTACTTC
CDR3aa: CSATKLAGGYEQYF

v_gene: TRBV20-1
d_gene: NA
j_gene: TRBJ1-6
abundance: many
CDR3nt: TGCAGTGCCACGAGGGACGGTAATTCACCCCTCCACTTT
CDR3aa: CSATRDGNSPLHF

v_gene: TRBV28
d_gene: NA
j_gene: TRBJ1-1
abundance: many
CDR3nt: TGTGCCAGCAGCCGACAGTGGGCCGAGCTCCCCATGAACACTGAAGCTTTCTTT
CDR3aa: CASSRQWAELPMNTEAFF

v_gene: TRBV19
d_gene: NA
j_gene: TRBJ1-1
abundance: NA
CDR3nt: TGTGCCAGTAGTATAATACAGGGAATGGACACTGAAGCTTTCTTT
CDR3aa: CASSIIQGMDTEAFF

v_gene: TRBV7-9
d_gene: NA
j_gene: TRBJ1-4
abundance: few
CDR3nt: TGTGCCAGCAGCTTAGGACGGGTTGCTAATGAAAAACTGTTTTTT
CDR3aa: CASSLGRVANEKLFF

v_gene: TRBV2
d_gene: TRBD1
j_gene: TRBJ1-5
abundance: few
CDR3nt: TGTGCCAGCAGTGGAAGGGGGCCGAATCAGCCCCAGCATTTT
CDR3aa: CASSGRGPNQPQHF

v_gene: TRBV12-3/TRBV12-4
d_gene: NA
j_gene: TRBJ2-7
abundance: few
CDR3nt: TGTGCCAGCAGTTTAGGGGGGATGGTCTACGAGCAGTACTTC
CDR3aa: CASSLGGMVYEQYF

v_gene: TRBV7-9
d_gene: TRBD1
j_gene: TRBJ2-7
abundance: NA
CDR3nt: TGTGCCAGCAGCACAACCGGGACAGGGGGCGAGCAGTACTTC
CDR3aa: CASSTTGTGGEQYF

v_gene: TRBV28
d_gene: NA
j_gene: TRBJ1-2
abundance: many
CDR3nt: TGTGCCAGCACCTCCGTGGGGCATGGCTACACCTTC
CDR3aa: CASTSVGHGYTF

v_gene: TRBV5-1
d_gene: NA
j_gene: TRBJ1-1
abundance: NA
CDR3nt: TGCGCCAGCAGCTGGTCAGGGGATCCTGAAGCTTTCTTT
CDR3aa: CASSWSGDPEAFF

v_gene: TRBV28
d_gene: NA
j_gene: TRBJ1-6
abundance: many
CDR3nt: TGTGCCAGCAGCCATAGGACGGCAAAGTCACCCCTCCACTTT
CDR3aa: CASSHRTAKSPLHF

v_gene: TRBV15
d_gene: NA
j_gene: TRBJ1-5
abundance: few
CDR3nt: TGTGCCACCAGCCCTCCGTATCGGTGGGGCAATCAGCCCCAGCATTTT
CDR3aa: CATSPPYRWGNQPQHF

v_gene: TRBV7-9
d_gene: NA
j_gene: TRBJ2-2
abundance: NA
CDR3nt: TGTGCCAGCAGCCTTAGCGGAAAGGCCGCCGGGGAGCTGTTTTTT
CDR3aa: CASSLSGKAAGELFF